This T cell receptor beta chain stems from a study of regulatory T cells in long-lasting Graves disease. HTBI primers from iRepertoire and Arm-PCR of CDR3 regions yielded the TCR beta libraries. Via MiXCR, TCRdb re-called the multiplex PCR reads, giving one row per CDR3 protein. The repertoire holds hundreds of thousands of distinct CDR3 sequences, with approximately 16% as singletons. The time point is: newly diagnosed GD, antithyroid drugs for less than 3 months. From PBMCs, RNA was extracted and then used to make the TCR library. Diagnoses of Graves' disease were made by American Thyroid Association guidelines. CDR1 and CDR2 (germline): GTSNPN, SVGIG (reference sequence). This CDR3 is 11 amino acids long. Trimming removed 0 bases from V and 10 bases from J, with 7 bases in between. These data also formed part of another study, on T cells in Graves' hyperthyroidism and ophthalmopathy. That source reports: HTBI primers were employed in a first-round RT-PCR of the TCR CDR3. Separation of ophthalmopathy from stable hyperthyroidism was achieved by a 13 V-J model.

This specimen consisted of peripheral blood mononuclear cells (PBMCs), obtained at new diagnosis, from a patient treated with antithyroid drugs. The J gene is TRBJ2-1, the V gene TRBV30, with D hard to call. The receptor was isolated from a man aged 35-49 years with Graves disease. The CDR3, as DNA: TGTGCCTGGAGTGTACGCTACGAGCAGTTCTTC. As protein: CAWSVRYEQFF.